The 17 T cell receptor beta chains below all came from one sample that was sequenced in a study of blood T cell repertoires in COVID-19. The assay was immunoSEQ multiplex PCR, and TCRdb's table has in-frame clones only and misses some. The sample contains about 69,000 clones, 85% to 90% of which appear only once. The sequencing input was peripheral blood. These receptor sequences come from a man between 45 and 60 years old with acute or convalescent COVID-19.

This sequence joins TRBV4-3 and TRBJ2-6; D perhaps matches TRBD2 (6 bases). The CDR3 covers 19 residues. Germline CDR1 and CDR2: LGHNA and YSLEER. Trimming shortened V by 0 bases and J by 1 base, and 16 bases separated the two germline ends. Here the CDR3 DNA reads TGCGCCAGCAGCCAAGATCGGGCGGGATGGAGGTCTGGGGCCAACGTCCTGACTTTC. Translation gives CASSQDRAGWRSGANVLTF.

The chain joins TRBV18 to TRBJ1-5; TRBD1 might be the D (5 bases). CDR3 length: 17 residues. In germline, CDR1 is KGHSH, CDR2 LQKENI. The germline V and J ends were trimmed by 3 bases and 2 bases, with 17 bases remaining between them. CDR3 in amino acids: CASSPSGEQSGNQPQHF. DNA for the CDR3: TGTGCCAGCTCACCGTCGGGGGAGCAAAGCGGCAATCAGCCCCAGCATTTT.

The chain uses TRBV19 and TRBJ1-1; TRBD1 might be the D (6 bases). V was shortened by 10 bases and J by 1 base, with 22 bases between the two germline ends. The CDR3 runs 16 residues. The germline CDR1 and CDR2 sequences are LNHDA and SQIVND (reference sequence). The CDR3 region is CATTPPLGGENTEAFF. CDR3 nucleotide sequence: TGTGCCACCACTCCTCCCCTTGGGGGCGAGAACACTGAAGCTTTCTTT.

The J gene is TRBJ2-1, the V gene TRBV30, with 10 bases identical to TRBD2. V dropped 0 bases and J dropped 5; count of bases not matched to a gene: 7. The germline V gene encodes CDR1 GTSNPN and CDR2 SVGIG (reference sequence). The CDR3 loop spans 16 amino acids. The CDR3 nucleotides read TGTGCCTGGAGTGTATGGGAGCGGGAGGGAAACAATGAGCAGTTCTTC. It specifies CAWSVWEREGNNEQFF.

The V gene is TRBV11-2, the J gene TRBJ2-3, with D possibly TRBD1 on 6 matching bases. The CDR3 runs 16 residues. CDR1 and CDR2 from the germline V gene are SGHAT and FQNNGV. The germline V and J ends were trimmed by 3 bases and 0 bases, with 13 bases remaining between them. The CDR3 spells CASSLIGQSSTDTQYF. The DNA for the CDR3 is TGTGCCAGCAGCTTGATTGGACAGAGTAGCACAGATACGCAGTATTTT.

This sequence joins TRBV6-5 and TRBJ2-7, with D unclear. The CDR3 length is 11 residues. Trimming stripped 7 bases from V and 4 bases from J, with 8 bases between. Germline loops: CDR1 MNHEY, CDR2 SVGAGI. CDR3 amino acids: CASNRYYEQYF. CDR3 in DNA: TGTGCCAGCAACAGATATTACGAGCAGTACTTC.

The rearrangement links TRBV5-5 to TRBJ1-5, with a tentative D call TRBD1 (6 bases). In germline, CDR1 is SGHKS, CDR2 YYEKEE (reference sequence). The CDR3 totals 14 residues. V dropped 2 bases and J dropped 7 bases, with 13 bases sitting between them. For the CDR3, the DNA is TGTGCCAGCAGCTTAGCAGGGGCAGGACAGCCCCAGCATTTT. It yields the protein CASSLAGAGQPQHF.

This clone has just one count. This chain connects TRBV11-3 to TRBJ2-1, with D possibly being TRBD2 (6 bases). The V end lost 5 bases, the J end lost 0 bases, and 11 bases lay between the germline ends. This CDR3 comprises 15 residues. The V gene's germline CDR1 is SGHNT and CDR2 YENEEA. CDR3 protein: CASSPSAYSYNEQFF. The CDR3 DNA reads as TGTGCCAGCAGCCCTAGCGCGTACTCCTACAATGAGCAGTTCTTC.

The CDR3 loop reads CASSFRTSGASYEQYF. The CDR3 coding sequence is TGTGCCAGCAGCTTCAGGACTAGCGGCGCCTCCTACGAGCAGTACTTC. The chain has TRBV5-5 and TRBJ2-7; 10 bases map to TRBD2. Germline V CDR1 and CDR2: SGHKS, YYEKEE (reference sequence). The CDR3 covers 16 residues. The J segment lost 0 bases and the V segment lost 2 bases, leaving 5 bases of the junction unmatched.

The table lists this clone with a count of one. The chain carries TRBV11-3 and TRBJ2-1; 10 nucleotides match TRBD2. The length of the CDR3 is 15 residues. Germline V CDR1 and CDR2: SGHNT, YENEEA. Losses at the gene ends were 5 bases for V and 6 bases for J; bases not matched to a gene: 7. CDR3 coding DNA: TGTGCCAGCAGCCTTAGCGGGAGGAGTTCCAATGAGCAGTTCTTC. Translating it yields CASSLSGRSSNEQFF.

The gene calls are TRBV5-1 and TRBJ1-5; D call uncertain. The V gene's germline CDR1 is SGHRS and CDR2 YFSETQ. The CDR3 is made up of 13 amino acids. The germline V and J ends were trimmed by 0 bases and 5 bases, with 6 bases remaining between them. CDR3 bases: TGCGCCAGCAGCTTGGACAGATATCAGCCCCAGCATTTT. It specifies CASSLDRYQPQHF.

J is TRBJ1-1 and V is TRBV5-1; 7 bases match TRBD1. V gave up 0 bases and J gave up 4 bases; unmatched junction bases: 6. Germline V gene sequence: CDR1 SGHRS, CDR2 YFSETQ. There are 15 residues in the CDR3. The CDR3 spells CASSLAGQVATEAFF. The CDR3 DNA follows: TGCGCCAGCAGCTTGGCCGGACAGGTCGCCACTGAAGCTTTCTTT.

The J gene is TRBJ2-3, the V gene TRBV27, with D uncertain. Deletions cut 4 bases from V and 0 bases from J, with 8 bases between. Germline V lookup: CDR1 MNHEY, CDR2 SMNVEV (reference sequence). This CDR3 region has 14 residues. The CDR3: CASSSLSSTDTQYF. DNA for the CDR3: TGTGCCAGCAGTTCTCTCTCTAGCACAGATACGCAGTATTTT.

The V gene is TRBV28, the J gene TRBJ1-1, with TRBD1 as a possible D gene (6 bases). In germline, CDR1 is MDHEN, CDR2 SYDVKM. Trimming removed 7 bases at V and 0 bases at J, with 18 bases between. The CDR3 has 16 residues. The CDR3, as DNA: TGTGCCAGCACACCCCTAGGACAGTCCATGAACACTGAAGCTTTCTTT. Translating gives CASTPLGQSMNTEAFF.

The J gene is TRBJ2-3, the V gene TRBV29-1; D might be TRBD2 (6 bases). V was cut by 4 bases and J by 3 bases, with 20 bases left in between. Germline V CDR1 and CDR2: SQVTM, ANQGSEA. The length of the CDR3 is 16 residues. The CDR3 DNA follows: TGCAGCGTTGGAAGGGTAGCTGGCGGGACGACAGATACGCAGTATTTT. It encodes CSVGRVAGGTTDTQYF.

CDR3 loop: CASSIVVAGGRTGELFF. CDR3 coding DNA: TGTGCCAGCAGCATAGTGGTAGCGGGAGGTCGCACCGGGGAGCTGTTTTTT. The chain combines TRBV7-9 with TRBJ2-2; 10 bases are a match to TRBD2. This CDR3 has 17 amino acids. J lost 4 bases, V lost 5 bases, and 10 bases had no gene match. The germline gives CDR1 SEHNR, CDR2 FQNEAQ (reference sequence).

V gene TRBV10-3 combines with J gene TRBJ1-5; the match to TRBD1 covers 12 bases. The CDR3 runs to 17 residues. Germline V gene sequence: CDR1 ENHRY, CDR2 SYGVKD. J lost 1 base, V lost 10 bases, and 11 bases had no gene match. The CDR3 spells CATTPGQGAGSNQPQHF. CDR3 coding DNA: TGTGCCACCACACCGGGACAGGGGGCGGGAAGCAATCAGCCCCAGCATTTT.